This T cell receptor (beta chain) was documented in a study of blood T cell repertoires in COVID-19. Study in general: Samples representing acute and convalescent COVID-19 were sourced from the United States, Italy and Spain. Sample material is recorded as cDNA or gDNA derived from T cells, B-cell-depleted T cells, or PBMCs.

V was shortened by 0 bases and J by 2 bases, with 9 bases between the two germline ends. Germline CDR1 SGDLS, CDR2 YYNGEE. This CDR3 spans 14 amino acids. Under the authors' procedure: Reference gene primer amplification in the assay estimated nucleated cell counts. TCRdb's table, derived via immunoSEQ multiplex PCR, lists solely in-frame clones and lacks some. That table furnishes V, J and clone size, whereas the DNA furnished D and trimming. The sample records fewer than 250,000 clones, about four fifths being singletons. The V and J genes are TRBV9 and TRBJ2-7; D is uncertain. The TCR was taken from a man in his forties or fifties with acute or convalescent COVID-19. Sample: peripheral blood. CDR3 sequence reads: CASSVGGMTYEQYF. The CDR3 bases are TGTGCCAGCAGCGTAGGAGGTATGACCTACGAGCAGTACTTC.